This TCR beta chain came from a study of PD-1 blockade in classical Hodgkin lymphoma. Regarding the study as a whole: Newly diagnosed patients were reported to exhibit reduced baseline TCR diversity relative to healthy donors. Only CD4+ TCR diversity, not CD8+, had risen significantly by C4D1. The drivers behind the repertoire differences, possibly disease activity or prior therapy, remain undefined. Similar baseline diversity was found in complete responders and newly diagnosed patients.

Relapse was seen in all patients after autologous stem cell transplantation, and brentuximab vedotin exposure was variable. Concerning this clone itself: Antigen unknown.

This table comes from immunoSEQ multiplex PCR, and its TCRdb copy is limited to in-frame clones, with some not included. The sample carries 10,000 or so clones, about 80% recorded once. The CDR3 spans 15 residues. The V end lost 2 bases, the J end lost 6 bases, and 16 bases lay between the germline ends. In germline, CDR1 is ENHRY, CDR2 SYGVKD. Sequencing used peripheral blood mononuclear cells (PBMCs), obtained before the second cycle of nivolumab. The receptor comes from a human donor with classical Hodgkin lymphoma. V usage is TRBV10-3 and J usage is TRBJ2-5; possibly TRBD2 for D (7 bases). The CDR3 nucleotides are TGTGCCATCAGTGAGCCGACGGGGGGCGATCAGACCCAGTACTTC. Its protein is CAISEPTGGDQTQYF.